These 22 T cell receptor beta chains share one sample of origin, sequenced in a study of shared clonotypes between healthy human individuals. Only in-frame clones appear in the TCRdb table, and some are missing; sequencing was by immunoSEQ multiplex PCR. The repertoire holds 550,000 to 700,000 clones, with 73% as singletons. The specimen was memory CD4+ T cells sorted from blood. The subset was: CD45RA-negative fraction. These TCRs come from a woman aged 30 to 39 in good health.

This clone was observed a few times. The chain uses TRBV6-1 and TRBJ2-7, with 10 bases identical to TRBD1. This CDR3 comprises 15 residues. J was trimmed by 2 bases and V by 5 bases; bases with no gene match: 6. Germline CDR1 MNHNS, CDR2 SASEGT. The CDR3 DNA reads as TGTGCCAGCAGTCCCTGGGGGACAGGGGCCTACGAGCAGTACTTC. It is translated as CASSPWGTGAYEQYF.

This clone showed up just once. V usage is TRBV2 and J usage is TRBJ1-4; D is unclear. The germline V gene encodes CDR1 SNHLY and CDR2 FYNNEI. V was shortened by 8 bases and J by 0 bases, with 10 bases between the two germline ends. The CDR3 loop spans 14 amino acids. CDR3 protein: CASGSNPTNEKLFF. For the CDR3, the DNA is TGTGCCAGCGGATCTAATCCAACTAATGAAAAACTGTTTTTT.

V usage is TRBV7-2 and J usage is TRBJ2-5; possible D gene TRBD1, 6 bases. The V gene's germline CDR1 is SGHTA and CDR2 FQGNSA. The CDR3 extends over 14 amino acids. Between the trimmed V and J ends, which lost 4 bases and 4 bases, there was a span of 13 bases. The CDR3 is CASSSSGVLETQYF. The CDR3 nucleotides read TGTGCCAGCAGCTCCTCAGGGGTTCTAGAGACCCAGTACTTC.

This clone was observed a few times. The chain employs TRBV4-1 and TRBJ1-5; D call uncertain. V lost 4 bases, J lost 4 bases, and 17 bases lay in between. CDR1 MGHRA and CDR2 YSYEKL come from the germline V gene. This CDR3 is built from 16 residues. CDR3 nucleotides: TGCGCCAGCAGCCGGGCTGCCGGGGTCCCGAATCAGCCCCAGCATTTT. This encodes CASSRAAGVPNQPQHF.

This clone was counted a single time. The chain employs TRBV27 and TRBJ2-3, with D tentatively TRBD2 (6 bases). Germline assignment: CDR1 MNHEY and CDR2 SMNVEV (reference sequence). The CDR3 covers 14 residues. The ends were cut back, 7 bases at V and 7 bases at J, with 18 bases in the middle. This chain's CDR3 is CASISSGRSNTQYF. CDR3 nucleotide sequence: TGTGCCAGCATTAGTAGCGGACGATCGAATACGCAGTATTTT.

This clone was seen ten or more times. This sequence joins TRBV30 and TRBJ2-7; no reliable D call. This CDR3 comprises 13 residues. Deletions cut 2 bases from V and 0 bases from J, with 8 bases between. Germline lookup yields CDR1 GTSNPN and CDR2 SVGIG (reference sequence). In nucleotides, the CDR3 is TGTGCCTGGAGTTTAGACAACTCCTACGAGCAGTACTTC. This sequence encodes CAWSLDNSYEQYF.

The rearrangement joins TRBV5-1 to TRBJ2-7; D unclear. CDR1 is SGHRS and CDR2 is YFSETQ in the germline V gene. This CDR3 is 17 amino acids long. The V end lost 1 base, the J end lost 6 bases, and 23 bases lay between the germline ends. DNA for the CDR3: TGCGCCAGCAGCTTGTATGTAAAGGCGGAACTTCTCGGCGAGCAGTACTTC. It codes for CASSLYVKAELLGEQYF. The complete variable domain, with remaining parts taken from reference TRBV5-1 and TRBJ2-7, reads KAGVTQTPRYLIKTRGQQVTLSCSPISGHRSVSWYQQTPGQGLQFLFEYFSETQRNKGNFPGRFSGRQFSNSRSEMNVSTLELGDSALYLCASSLYVKAELLGEQYFGPGTRLTVT.

This chain connects TRBV5-1 to TRBJ2-7; the D is unclear. This CDR3 has 14 residues. Germline CDR1 and CDR2: SGHRS and YFSETQ. Trimming took 6 bases from V and 4 from J, leaving 17 bases between them. The CDR3 region is CASNKGQNRYEQYF. CDR3 coding DNA: TGCGCCAGCAATAAAGGGCAGAACCGTTACGAGCAGTACTTC.

This clone was detected only a few times. The chain joins TRBV5-5 to TRBJ2-3; 12 bases agree with TRBD2. The CDR3 runs to 14 residues. Per the germline V gene, CDR1 is SGHKS and CDR2 is YYEKEE (reference sequence). Unmatched junction bases numbered 4, after V lost 7 bases and J lost 4 bases. CDR3 residues: CASAGLAGADTQYF. The CDR3 nucleotides read TGTGCCAGCGCGGGACTAGCGGGCGCAGATACGCAGTATTTT.

The CDR3 region is CASSLVQTYNEQFF. CDR3 bases: TGTGCCAGCAGTTTAGTACAGACCTACAATGAGCAGTTCTTC. The chain carries TRBV28 and TRBJ2-1; no definite D call. Germline V gene lookup returns CDR1 MDHEN and CDR2 SYDVKM. This CDR3 has 14 amino acids. Trimming removed 2 bases from V and 2 bases from J, with 7 bases in between.

The J gene is TRBJ2-7, the V gene TRBV5-1, with 7 positions matching TRBD1. The CDR3 totals 14 residues. The germline V gene has CDR1 SGHRS and CDR2 YFSETQ. V was pared by 0 bases and J by 3 bases, with 3 bases of the junction left unmatched. CDR3 DNA: TGCGCCAGCAGCTTGGGGACAGGTCTCTACGAGCAGTACTTC. Amino acid sequence: CASSLGTGLYEQYF. The variable domain in full, with the rest retrieved from reference TRBV5-1 and TRBJ2-7, is KAGVTQTPRYLIKTRGQQVTLSCSPISGHRSVSWYQQTPGQGLQFLFEYFSETQRNKGNFPGRFSGRQFSNSRSEMNVSTLELGDSALYLCASSLGTGLYEQYFGPGTRLTVT.

This clone has at least ten counts. The rearrangement uses TRBV7-7 and TRBJ2-3, with 7 bases fitting TRBD1. The ends lost 5 bases at V and 9 bases at J; junction bases unmatched: 11. CDR3 length equals 14 residues. Germline V gene lookup returns CDR1 SSHAT and CDR2 FNYEAQ (reference sequence). CDR3 amino acids: CASSPKTAGGTQYF. The CDR3 coding sequence is TGTGCCAGCAGCCCAAAAACGGCAGGGGGAACGCAGTATTTT.

This clone was detected a few times. This rearrangement joins TRBV28 to TRBJ2-3; a possible D gene is TRBD2 (5 bases). Germline V gives CDR1 MDHEN, CDR2 SYDVKM. The CDR3 consists of 14 residues. The V end was cut by 3 bases, the J end by 1 base, with 8 bases between. CDR3 sequence: CASSFGRGTDTQYF. CDR3 bases: TGTGCCAGCAGTTTTGGGCGGGGCACAGATACGCAGTATTTT.

The V call is TRBV7-6, the J call TRBJ2-7, with 7 bases identical to TRBD1. Germline CDR1 is SGHVS and CDR2 is FNYEAQ. The CDR3 is 13 residues long. Unmatched junction bases numbered 4, after V lost 5 bases and J lost 3 bases. The CDR3, as DNA: TGTGCCAGCAGCCAGGGGGTTAGCTACGAGCAGTACTTC. It translates to CASSQGVSYEQYF.

The chain links TRBV6-1 to TRBJ2-7; 10 bases map to TRBD1. The length of the CDR3 is 14 residues. Trimming removed 6 bases from V and 4 bases from J; junction bases left unmatched: 6. Germline CDR1 reads MNHNS; CDR2 reads SASEGT. CDR3 nucleotides: TGTGCCAGCAGGGGAGCGGGACAGGGGTACGAGCAGTACTTC. This sequence encodes CASRGAGQGYEQYF.

The chain uses TRBV4-2 and TRBJ2-1; D ambiguous. Germline V gives CDR1 LGHNA, CDR2 YNFKEQ. V lost 1 base and J 7 bases, leaving 2 bases between the germline ends. The CDR3 totals 11 residues. As DNA, the CDR3 is TGTGCCAGCAGCCAAGTAAATGAGCAGTTCTTC. This encodes CASSQVNEQFF.

This clone appeared a single time. This rearrangement joins TRBV10-3 to TRBJ2-7, with unresolved D. V lost 5 bases and J lost 3, with 8 bases in between. Germline V gene data show CDR1 as ENHRY and CDR2 as SYGVKD. The CDR3 has 12 residues. This CDR3 reads CAISTTDYEQYF. CDR3 bases: TGTGCCATCAGTACGACTGACTACGAGCAGTACTTC.

Written as DNA, the CDR3 is TGTGCCAGCAGCGTAGGGGGGGCCTATGGCTACACCTTC. Amino acid sequence: CASSVGGAYGYTF. V usage is TRBV9 and J usage is TRBJ1-2, with D tentatively TRBD1 (6 bases). The CDR3 is 13 residues long. Deletions cut 0 bases from V and 4 bases from J, with 7 bases between. CDR1 is SGDLS and CDR2 is YYNGEE in the germline V gene.

The V gene is TRBV6-4, the J gene TRBJ1-4; 8 bases match TRBD1. V was clipped by 8 bases and J by 2 bases; unmatched bases: 10. CDR1 and CDR2 (germline): MRHNA, SNTAGT. The CDR3 runs 16 residues. The CDR3 sequence is CASPGQGPSTNEKLFF. The CDR3 coding sequence is TGTGCCAGCCCTGGACAGGGACCATCGACTAATGAAAAACTGTTTTTT.

The gene calls are TRBV30 and TRBJ1-5; D might be TRBD1 (5 bases). The ends were cut back, 0 bases at V and 5 bases at J, with 11 bases in the middle. This CDR3 contains 14 residues. CDR1 is GTSNPN, CDR2 SVGIG, per germline (reference sequence). The CDR3, as DNA: TGTGCCTGGAGTGTTGGTGGGGGATATCAGCCCCAGCATTTT. It specifies CAWSVGGGYQPQHF.

This clone was detected only a few times. Other DNA sequences from this sample encode an identical CDR3 as well. The chain is built from TRBV18 and TRBJ1-1; maybe TRBD1 (6 bases). Trimming pared 6 bases from V and 1 base from J, leaving 9 bases between. The CDR3 spans 13 residues. Germline assignment: CDR1 KGHSH and CDR2 LQKENI. The CDR3 nucleotides read TGTGCCAGCTCCCAGGGACAGAACACTGAAGCTTTCTTT. It codes for CASSQGQNTEAFF.

This clone has only a few counts. The chain joins TRBV11-3 to TRBJ2-3; possibly TRBD2 for D (6 bases). Trimming took 5 bases from V and 6 from J, leaving 15 bases between them. Germline assignment: CDR1 SGHNT and CDR2 YENEEA. The CDR3 is made up of 14 amino acids. DNA for the CDR3: TGTGCCAGCAGCGTCGGGACTCCAGGGGATACGCAGTATTTT. Translating gives CASSVGTPGDTQYF.